This entry lists 23 T cell receptor beta chains sequenced from one sample in a study of blood T cell repertoires in COVID-19. Using immunoSEQ multiplex PCR, the repertoire was profiled, and TCRdb retains in-frame clones only, with some absent. The sample shows 150,000 to 180,000 clones, about four fifths of them seen only once. The specimen was peripheral blood. These receptors all stem from a man between 60 and 75 years old with acute or convalescent COVID-19.

This clone has only a few counts. J is TRBJ1-2 and V is TRBV3-1 (or the pseudogene TRBV3-2); 9 bases are a match to TRBD1. In germline, CDR1 is LGHDT, CDR2 YNNKEL (reference sequence). There are 15 residues in the CDR3. V shed 6 bases and J 3 bases; nucleotides not matched to a gene: 8. As DNA, the CDR3 is TGTGCCAGCAGTCGTCAAACAGGGGGCGACTATGGCTACACCTTC. The encoded protein is CASSRQTGGDYGYTF.

The rearrangement links TRBV28 to TRBJ1-4; 7 bases are a match to TRBD1. CDR1 MDHEN and CDR2 SYDVKM come from the germline V gene. This CDR3 region has 13 residues. The trim removed 6 bases at V and 7 bases at J, leaving 5 bases unmatched. Here the CDR3 DNA reads TGTGCCAGCAGGACAGACAGGGCTGAAAAACTGTTTTTT. Translation: CASRTDRAEKLFF.

The chain joins TRBV7-2 to TRBJ1-2; 7 bases fit TRBD1. CDR1 is SGHTA and CDR2 is FQGNSA in the germline V gene. Germline trimming cut 2 bases from V and 3 bases from J; bases unmatched to any gene: 6. This CDR3 has 15 residues. The CDR3 DNA reads as TGTGCCAGCAGCTTATCGGGACAGCCTTACTATGGCTACACCTTC. Encoded protein: CASSLSGQPYYGYTF.

The chain combines TRBV25-1 with TRBJ1-3; D is undetermined. CDR1 MGHDK and CDR2 SYGVNS come from the germline V gene. V was clipped by 5 bases and J by 0 bases, with 11 bases between them. The CDR3 contains 15 residues. The CDR3 DNA follows: TGTGCCAGCAGTACGGGTACGAGCTCTGGAAACACCATATATTTT. This translates into CASSTGTSSGNTIYF. The full variable domain, completed using reference TRBV25-1 and TRBJ1-3, is EADIYQTPRYLVIGTGKKITLECSQTMGHDKMYWYQQDPGMELHLIHYSYGVNSTEKGDLSSESTVSRIRTEHFPLTLESARPSHTSQYLCASSTGTSSGNTIYFGEGSWLTVV.

This clone is a singleton in its sample. The V call is TRBV29-1, the J call TRBJ2-7, with TRBD1 matching 12 bases. This CDR3 has 13 residues. Trimming cost V 4 bases and J 6 bases; bases outside gene matches: 4. Germline V lookup: CDR1 SQVTM, CDR2 ANQGSEA. The chain's CDR3 is CSVVGTGGGEQYF. The CDR3 bases are TGCAGCGTTGTAGGGACAGGGGGCGGCGAGCAGTACTTC.

The rearrangement links TRBV25-1 to TRBJ1-4, with D maybe TRBD1 (5 bases). From germline, CDR1 is MGHDK and CDR2 SYGVNS. The V end was cut by 5 bases, the J end by 5 bases, with 15 bases between. The CDR3 has 15 residues. CDR3 in amino acids: CASSPRLGGNEKLFF. The CDR3, as DNA: TGTGCCAGCAGTCCTCGCTTGGGGGGGAATGAAAAACTGTTTTTT.

The CDR3 sequence: CASRHPAPDRGGGKGNQPQHF. DNA for the CDR3: TGTGCCAGCAGACACCCAGCCCCGGACAGGGGAGGGGGTAAAGGCAATCAGCCCCAGCATTTT. The chain is built from TRBV7-3 and TRBJ1-5; 9 bases agree with TRBD1. CDR1 SGHTA and CDR2 FQGTGA come from the germline V gene. V dropped 6 bases and J dropped 2; count of bases not matched to a gene: 23. This CDR3 has 21 residues. The full variable domain, in which reference TRBV7-3 and TRBJ1-5 provide the parts outside the CDR3, is GAGVSQTPSNKVTEKGKYVELRCDPISGHTALYWYRQSLGQGPEFLIYFQGTGAADDSGLPNDRFFAVRPEGSVSTLKIQRTERGDSAVYLCASRHPAPDRGGGKGNQPQHFGDGTRLSIL.

The V gene is TRBV6-5, the J gene TRBJ1-2; D call uncertain. The length of the CDR3 is 13 residues. Germline V gene sequence: CDR1 MNHEY, CDR2 SVGAGI. Trimming pared 0 bases from V and 8 bases from J, leaving 10 bases between. This CDR3 is CASSYSAGVGYTF. CDR3 sequence (DNA): TGTGCCAGCAGTTACTCCGCCGGGGTGGGCTACACCTTC.

This clone was observed a few times. The rearrangement joins TRBV27 to TRBJ2-7; 10 bases fit TRBD2. The CDR3 is 16 amino acids. The germline CDR1 and CDR2 sequences are MNHEY and SMNVEV (reference sequence). J was trimmed by 0 bases and V by 1 base; bases with no gene match: 3. DNA for the CDR3: TGTGCCAGCAGTTTATTGGCTAGCGGGAGCTCCTACGAGCAGTACTTC. This translates into CASSLLASGSSYEQYF.

This sequence joins TRBV7-5 and TRBJ2-3; the table's D call TRBD2 went unverified against the DNA. TRBV7-5 is a documented pseudogene. The CDR3 contains 15 residues. CDR3 sequence (DNA): TGTGCCAGAAGCCCCTTAGGACTTTTCACAGATACGCAGTATTTT. Amino acids: CARSPLGLFTDTQYF.

The gene calls are TRBV7-2 and TRBJ1-5, with a weak D call TRBD1 (6 bases). The germline CDR1 and CDR2 sequences are SGHTA and FQGNSA. The CDR3 is made up of 15 amino acids. V dropped 1 base and J dropped 1 base, with 8 bases sitting between them. CDR3 in amino acids: CASSLERGSNQPQHF. The CDR3 nucleotides read TGTGCCAGCAGCTTAGAGAGGGGGAGCAATCAGCCCCAGCATTTT.

The J gene is TRBJ2-6, the V gene TRBV5-1, with TRBD1 identical over 8 bases. Germline V gene lookup returns CDR1 SGHRS and CDR2 YFSETQ. This CDR3 has 17 amino acids. J gave up 0 bases and V 3 bases, and 5 bases lay outside the gene matches. The CDR3: CASSWGTGNSGANVLTF. The CDR3 coding sequence is TGCGCCAGCAGCTGGGGGACAGGTAACTCTGGGGCCAACGTCCTGACTTTC.

The chain employs TRBV5-5 and TRBJ2-1; unclear D gene. Germline CDR1 is SGHKS and CDR2 is YYEKEE (reference sequence). Between the trimmed V and J ends, which lost 3 bases and 5 bases, there was a span of 12 bases. The CDR3 consists of 14 residues. DNA of the CDR3: TGTGCCAGCAGCTACCTAGTGGTGAACAATGAGCAGTTCTTC. This encodes CASSYLVVNNEQFF. Looking up the rest from reference TRBV5-5 and TRBJ2-1 gives the full variable domain: DAGVTQSPTHLIKTRGQQVTLRCSPISGHKSVSWYQQVLGQGPQFIFQYYEKEERGRGNFPDRFSARQFPNYSSELNVNALLLGDSALYLCASSYLVVNNEQFFGPGTRLTVL.

The J gene is TRBJ2-7, the V gene TRBV27; 7 bases fit TRBD1. CDR1 is MNHEY and CDR2 is SMNVEV in the germline V gene (reference sequence). The junction had 4 bases not matched to a gene; V was cut back by 5 bases and J by 6 bases. The CDR3 sequence is 12 residues long. The CDR3 is CASSKTGIEQYF. The CDR3, as DNA: TGTGCCAGCAGTAAGACAGGGATCGAGCAGTACTTC.

V and J are TRBV29-1 and TRBJ1-2, with D perhaps TRBD1 (6 bases). The CDR3 totals 11 residues. V was pared by 6 bases and J by 5 bases, with 10 bases between. CDR1 is SQVTM, CDR2 ANQGSEA, per germline. CDR3 protein: CSVQGLYGYTF. The DNA of the CDR3 is TGCAGCGTACAGGGTTTATATGGCTACACCTTC.

J is TRBJ1-2 and V is TRBV3-1 (or the pseudogene TRBV3-2), with D maybe TRBD1 (5 bases). The V end lost 0 bases, the J end lost 2 bases, and 16 bases lay between the germline ends. CDR3 length: 17 amino acids. Per the germline V gene, CDR1 is LGHDT and CDR2 is YNNKEL (reference sequence). CDR3 nucleotides: TGTGCCAGCAGCCAAGATCTGGTTGGCAGGGCGAACTATGGCTACACCTTC. Protein sequence: CASSQDLVGRANYGYTF.

The chain recombines TRBV25-1 with TRBJ2-3; D remains ambiguous. In germline, CDR1 is MGHDK, CDR2 SYGVNS. The CDR3 length is 13 residues. The V and J ends lost 3 bases and 2 bases respectively, with 6 bases between them. CDR3 loop: CASSDLNTDTQYF. CDR3 DNA sequence: TGTGCCAGCAGTGACCTAAACACAGATACGCAGTATTTT. Full variable domain (remainder filled in from reference TRBV25-1 and TRBJ2-3): EADIYQTPRYLVIGTGKKITLECSQTMGHDKMYWYQQDPGMELHLIHYSYGVNSTEKGDLSSESTVSRIRTEHFPLTLESARPSHTSQYLCASSDLNTDTQYFGPGTRLTVL.

The chain employs TRBV18 and TRBJ2-5; perhaps TRBD2 as D (6 bases). Trimming cost V 6 bases and J 7 bases, with 15 bases left between them. In germline, CDR1 is KGHSH, CDR2 LQKENI. CDR3 length equals 13 residues. CDR3 nucleotides: TGTGCCAGCTCGCCCCAAGACGGGGGGACCCAGTACTTC. Amino acid sequence: CASSPQDGGTQYF. Full variable domain (remainder filled in from reference TRBV18 and TRBJ2-5): NAGVMQNPRHLVRRRGQEARLRCSPMKGHSHVYWYRQLPEEGLKFMVYLQKENIIDESGMPKERFSAEFPKEGPSILRIQQVVRGDSAAYFCASSPQDGGTQYFGPGTRLLVL.

This clone was detected only a few times. The chain combines TRBV4-3 with TRBJ1-1; 7 nucleotides match TRBD1. The germline gives CDR1 LGHNA, CDR2 YSLEER. V shed 3 bases and J 4 bases; nucleotides not matched to a gene: 5. The CDR3 contains 14 residues. This chain's CDR3 is CASSQTTGITEAFF. For the CDR3, the DNA is TGCGCCAGCAGCCAGACGACAGGGATCACTGAAGCTTTCTTT.

The rearrangement joins TRBV10-3 to TRBJ1-5, with 7 bases fitting TRBD1. The CDR3 runs to 14 residues. Trimming cost V 6 bases and J 2 bases; bases outside gene matches: 4. Looked up from germline, CDR1 is ENHRY and CDR2 is SYGVKD. As DNA, the CDR3 is TGTGCCATCAGGGCAGGGGGAGGCAATCAGCCCCAGCATTTT. It is translated as CAIRAGGGNQPQHF.

The chain is built from TRBV14 and TRBJ1-3, with D unclear. Germline-derived CDR1 and CDR2 are SGHDN and FVKESK. Trimming cost V 1 base and J 1 base, with 8 bases left between them. The CDR3 covers 15 residues. The CDR3 sequence: CASSQVRSSGNTIYF. CDR3 nucleotides: TGTGCCAGCAGCCAAGTGCGATCGTCTGGAAACACCATATATTTT.

V and J are TRBV5-6 and TRBJ1-1; the match to TRBD1 covers 7 bases. The CDR3 is made up of 15 amino acids. J gave up 0 bases and V 5 bases, and 7 bases lay outside the gene matches. Germline CDR1 SGHDT, CDR2 YYEEEE. The CDR3 is CASSLGGPMNTEAFF. The CDR3 nucleotides read TGTGCCAGCAGTCTAGGGGGCCCGATGAACACTGAAGCTTTCTTT.

The chain links TRBV5-4 to TRBJ2-1; D is uncertain. Between the trimmed V and J ends, which lost 0 bases and 10 bases, there was a span of 14 bases. This CDR3 region has 14 residues. Germline loops: CDR1 SGHNT, CDR2 YYREEE (reference sequence). This CDR3 is CASSLANPPREQFF. The CDR3 DNA reads TGTGCCAGCAGCTTGGCCAACCCCCCGAGGGAGCAGTTCTTC.